This T cell receptor (beta chain) was profiled in a study of identical twins. After template switching added a universal primer site, the resulting cDNA carried unique molecular identifiers. TCRdb ran MiXCR on the 5' RACE reads and lists one entry per CDR3 protein. This table has roughly 350,000 distinct CDR3 sequences, roughly 9% appearing once. This CDR3 contains 14 residues. Between the trimmed V and J ends, which lost 3 bases and 8 bases, there was a span of 11 bases. This clonotype was observed at least ten times. This TCR was sampled from a woman aged 45-65 years in good health. Sequencing was performed on naive T cells sorted from blood. The rearrangement uses TRBV12-3 or TRBV12-4 and TRBJ1-6, with TRBD1 as a possible D gene (5 bases). The CDR3 loop reads CASSLVGGDSPLHF. The CDR3 bases are TGTGCCAGCAGTTTGGTCGGGGGGGATTCACCCCTCCACTTT.